These T cell receptor beta chains were read from a single sample in a study of CD8 T cells in Susac syndrome. TCRdb passed the immunoSEQ multiplex PCR reads through MiXCR, listing each CDR3 protein once. This sample has some 450,000 distinct CDR3 sequences, with around 85% found just once. The sample comprised CD8+ T cells from PBMCs. These receptors were collected from a human donor with multiple sclerosis. CDR3s include the opening cysteine and the closing phenylalanine or tryptophan. D genes are given only for firm matches. The size of a clone is reported for some rows only, either as once, few or many, or as a class for expanded clones.

J gene	clone size	D gene	V gene	CDR3 DNA	CDR3 protein
TRBJ2-5	.	.	TRBV30	TGTGCCTGGAGTTACGGAGAGACCCAGTACTTC	CAWSYGETQYF
TRBJ2-6	.	.	TRBV2	TGTGCCAGCAGTGAAGCCACCAGGCCTGGGGCCAACGTCCTGACTTTC	CASSEATRPGANVLTF
TRBJ1-4	.	.	TRBV5-1	TGCGCCAGCAGCTTGGACTGGGTCACTAATGAAAAACTGTTTTTT	CASSLDWVTNEKLFF
TRBJ1-4	.	.	TRBV4-1	TGCGCCAGCAGCCAAGTGGGGGTTGGAAAACTGTTTTTT	CASSQVGVGKLFF
TRBJ2-1	.	.	TRBV2	TGTGCCAGCAGTGAGGTGGGGGACATTAACGATGAGCAGTTCTTC	CASSEVGDINDEQFF
TRBJ2-7	.	TRBD2	TRBV13	TGTGCCAGCACCCACGTGACTAGCGGGGTATCCTACGAGCAGTACTTC	CASTHVTSGVSYEQYF
TRBJ2-7	.	.	TRBV4-1	TGCGCCAGCAGCCAACCAGGGCCTTACGAGCAGTACTTC	CASSQPGPYEQYF
TRBJ2-1	.	TRBD2	TRBV4-2	TGTGCCAGCAGCCAGCAACGACTAGCTCCGTACAATGAGCAGTTCTTC	CASSQQRLAPYNEQFF
TRBJ2-7	few	.	TRBV7-2	TGTGCCAGCAGCCTGTGGGACGGAAACTACGAGCAGTACTTC	CASSLWDGNYEQYF
TRBJ1-2	.	.	TRBV7-6	TGTGCCAGCAGCTTAGAGGCCCGAGGGTTTGGCTATGGCTACACCTTC	CASSLEARGFGYGYTF
TRBJ1-1	.	TRBD1	TRBV19	TGTGCCAGTAGTATTGGACAGGGGCCTGAAGCTTTCTTT	CASSIGQGPEAFF
TRBJ2-1	.	.	TRBV28	TGTGCCAGCAGTATCTCAACGGGGACCTACAATGAGCAGTTCTTC	CASSISTGTYNEQFF
TRBJ1-1	.	TRBD1	TRBV27	TGTGCCAGCACCTTCCCCTCAGGGGGTCAAATGAACACTGAAGCTTTCTTT	CASTFPSGGQMNTEAFF
TRBJ1-1	once	TRBD1	TRBV10-3	TGTGCCATCAGTGAGTCAACAGGGGGTTGGGGCACTGAAGCTTTCTTT	CAISESTGGWGTEAFF
TRBJ2-5	.	TRBD2	TRBV9	TGTGCCAGCAGCCCCCAGCGGGAGGGTTTGGGACAAGAGACCCAGTACTTC	CASSPQREGLGQETQYF
TRBJ1-1	.	.	TRBV10-1	TGCGCCAGCATGAACGGGAGGAACACTGAAGCTTTCTTT	CASMNGRNTEAFF
TRBJ2-1	.	.	TRBV6-2/TRBV6-3	TGTGCCAGCAGCGGACTCGCGAGCTCCTACAATGAGCAGTTCTTC	CASSGLASSYNEQFF
TRBJ2-7	.	.	TRBV6-2/TRBV6-3	TGTGCCAGCAGTTACTCGAGGGTTTCCGAGCAGTACTTC	CASSYSRVSEQYF
TRBJ1-1	.	.	TRBV10-3	TGTGCCATCAGTGAGCGGGTACCGAACACTGAAGCTTTCTTT	CAISERVPNTEAFF
TRBJ1-2	.	.	TRBV27	TGTGCCAGCAGTTTAAGAGGGGTATATGGCTACACCTTC	CASSLRGVYGYTF
TRBJ2-3	.	.	TRBV3-1	TGTGCCAGCAGCCAAGTCTCCTCCGGGACCTCCACAGATACGCAGTATTTT	CASSQVSSGTSTDTQYF
TRBJ2-5	.	.	TRBV27	TGTGCCAGCAGCCCAGGGTTCTACAAACAGACCCAGTACTTC	CASSPGFYKQTQYF
TRBJ1-1	once	.	TRBV4-1	TGCGCCAGCAGCCAAGATAGCGGGGCAGAAGCTTTCTTT	CASSQDSGAEAFF
TRBJ2-7	.	.	TRBV12-3/TRBV12-4	TGTGCCAGCAGTTTAGAGTACAGTTCGGTCGAGCAGTACTTC	CASSLEYSSVEQYF
TRBJ1-1	.	.	TRBV20-1	TGCAGTGCCGCTGAGACAGTCCGGGGGAACACTGAAGCTTTCTTT	CSAAETVRGNTEAFF
TRBJ2-2	.	.	TRBV9	TGTGCCAGCAGCTCCTCCGACGGGGAGCTGTTTTTT	CASSSSDGELFF
TRBJ1-1	.	.	TRBV30	TGTGCCTGGGACGGAGCGGGGAACACTGAAGCTTTCTTT	CAWDGAGNTEAFF
TRBJ2-5	once	.	TRBV7-9	TGTGCCAGCAGCCCACGGGTGGACAGCGGGGAGACCCAGTACTTC	CASSPRVDSGETQYF
TRBJ2-1	few	.	TRBV19	TGTGCCAGTAGAGCCGGACACAATGAGCAGTTCTTC	CASRAGHNEQFF
TRBJ1-5	.	.	TRBV6-6	TGTGCCAGCAGTTACATACACGCCAACAATCAGCCCCAGCATTTT	CASSYIHANNQPQHF
TRBJ1-2	.	TRBD1	TRBV10-3	TGTGCCATCAGAGGACAGGGAGAAGGCGGCTACACCTTC	CAIRGQGEGGYTF
TRBJ2-7	.	TRBD1	TRBV15	TGTGCCACCAGCAGTCCGGACAGGGGAGTCCACGAGCAGTACTTC	CATSSPDRGVHEQYF
TRBJ1-2	.	.	TRBV19	TGTGCCAGTAGGCTACAGAGTTTCAACTATGGCTACACCTTC	CASRLQSFNYGYTF
TRBJ1-1	few	.	TRBV12-3/TRBV12-4	TGTGCCAGCAGTCCCGGGGGTAGCACTGAAGCTTTCTTT	CASSPGGSTEAFF
TRBJ2-5	.	.	TRBV4-1	TGCGCCAGCAGCCAAGAAATAGGCAGCGGCGAGACCCAGTACTTC	CASSQEIGSGETQYF
TRBJ1-1	.	.	TRBV27	TGTGCCAGCAGTTTATCCGTGGACACTGAAGCTTTCTTT	CASSLSVDTEAFF
TRBJ1-5	.	.	TRBV11-2	TGTGCCAGCAGCTTAGGCCCCAACGGGGAGCCCCAGCATTTT	CASSLGPNGEPQHF
TRBJ2-7	.	TRBD1	TRBV11-2	TGTGCCAGCAGCTTAGATTGGGGGACAGGTATCTACGAGCAGTACTTC	CASSLDWGTGIYEQYF
TRBJ2-5	.	.	TRBV7-3	TGTGCCACGGCTCAGGGTGGCGGGCCCCAAGAGACCCAGTACTTC	CATAQGGGPQETQYF
TRBJ2-7	.	.	TRBV5-1	TGCGCCAGCAGCTGGGATTCCGGGACACCCTACGAGCAGTACTTC	CASSWDSGTPYEQYF
TRBJ1-2	.	.	TRBV4-1	TGCGCCAGCAGGCAGGACCTCTACGGAACCTATGGCTACACCTTC	CASRQDLYGTYGYTF
TRBJ2-5	once	.	TRBV20-1	TGCAGTGCTAGCGTCCTCCGGGCTGGGGGAAAGACCCAGTACTTC	CSASVLRAGGKTQYF